This T cell receptor (beta chain) originates from a study of CD8+CD57+ T cells in acquired aplastic anemia. About the research overall: DNA from sorted CD4+ and CD8+ cells averaged about 3.2 ug.

Study observations and caveats: Approximately 30 was the count of CD8+ CDR3 sequences that patients shared with controls.

This clonotype has a single count. The antigen is not known. Trimming stripped 6 bases from V and 1 base from J, with 10 bases between. Germline V gives CDR1 SGHTA, CDR2 FQGTGA. This CDR3 contains 15 residues. Genomic DNA served as template for TCR beta VDJ and CDR3 profiling. In TCRdb, the reads were re-called with MiXCR into one record per CDR3 protein. The sample contains 90,000 to 130,000 distinct CDR3 sequences, under 60% of which appear only once. The sequenced sample consisted of sorted CD4+, CD8+, or CD8+CD57+ T cells (not recorded which) from PBMCs. This receptor was identified in a human donor in good health, serving as a control. This sequence joins TRBV7-3 and TRBJ1-6; no clear D gene. CDR3 sequence: CASSQMGSYNSPLHF. CDR3 nucleotide sequence: TGTGCCAGCAGTCAAATGGGTTCCTATAATTCACCCCTCCACTTT.